This TCR beta chain was captured in a study of blood T cell repertoires in COVID-19. Overall study context: Acute and convalescent COVID-19 samples came from the United States, Italy and Spain. PBMCs, B-cell-depleted T cells, or T cells provided the cDNA or gDNA that made up the material.

Study processing details: Quantification of nucleated cells was approximated via reference gene primer amplification. Produced via immunoSEQ multiplex PCR; TCRdb's table is partial and in-frame only. Clonal size and the V and J genes are those of that table, whereas D and trimming came from the DNA. The table has some 65,000 clones, around 77% seen once. Per germline, CDR1 SGHRS and CDR2 YFSETQ. The V gene end was trimmed by 1 base and the J gene end by 6 bases; junction bases not matched to a gene: 7. The CDR3 length is 15 residues. Sequencing was carried out using peripheral blood. This sequence was found in a human donor in a cohort sampled during active COVID-19. This chain joins TRBV5-1 and TRBJ2-7; 10 bases match TRBD1. CDR3 sequence reads: CASSLRDRGRGEQYF. CDR3 bases: TGCGCCAGCAGCTTGCGGGACAGGGGAAGAGGCGAGCAGTACTTC.